These 23 T cell receptor beta chains were sequenced from one sample in a study of CD8+ T cells in alopecia areata. RNA was isolated and reverse transcribed to cDNA, the sequencing template. Only in-frame clones appear in the TCRdb table, and some are missing; sequencing was by immunoSEQ multiplex PCR. Among 70,000 to 95,000 clones, about 51% were seen once, and the ten largest hold around 5%. What was sequenced was NKG2D-high CD8+ T cells sorted from blood. Receptors were obtained from a human donor with alopecia areata.

The V call is TRBV28, the J call TRBJ2-3, with D possibly being TRBD2 (7 bases). Germline CDR1 reads MDHEN; CDR2 reads SYDVKM. The CDR3 spans 16 residues. Trimming shortened V by 8 bases and J by 5 bases, and 23 bases separated the two germline ends. The CDR3 DNA follows: TGTGCCAGCGCCCCTAACGTGGGGGGAGGGGGAGATACGCAGTATTTT. It specifies CASAPNVGGGGDTQYF.

This clone was seen a few times. The V call is TRBV19, the J call TRBJ1-2; the D gene is possibly TRBD1 (6 bases). Germline-derived CDR1 and CDR2 are LNHDA and SQIVND (reference sequence). The V end lost 7 bases, the J end lost 6 bases, and 12 bases lay between the germline ends. CDR3 length equals 12 residues. CDR3 DNA: TGTGCCAGTACCTTGACAGGTGATGGCTACACCTTC. This gives the protein CASTLTGDGYTF.

In this sample, this clone turned up a few times. The chain is built from TRBV9 and TRBJ2-2; D remains unclear. Per germline, CDR1 SGDLS and CDR2 YYNGEE. Between the trimmed V and J ends, which lost 5 bases and 1 base, there was a span of 6 bases. The length of the CDR3 is 13 residues. The CDR3 DNA reads as TGTGCCAGCAGGACTGGGAACACCGGGGAGCTGTTTTTT. Translation gives CASRTGNTGELFF.

The chain recombines TRBV7-9 with TRBJ2-2; D not resolved. CDR3 length: 11 amino acids. Trimming removed 8 bases from V and 3 bases from J, with 4 bases in between. From germline, CDR1 is SEHNR and CDR2 FQNEAQ (reference sequence). The CDR3 DNA is TGTGCCAGCGGGTACACCGGGGAGCTGTTTTTT. This codes for CASGYTGELFF.

V usage is TRBV9 and J usage is TRBJ2-5, with D possibly matching TRBD1 (5 bases). The CDR3 is made up of 15 amino acids. The V gene's germline CDR1 is SGDLS and CDR2 YYNGEE. V dropped 0 bases and J dropped 2 bases, with 11 bases sitting between them. As DNA, the CDR3 is TGTGCCAGCAGCGTAGAGGGGATGGGGCAAGAGACCCAGTACTTC. Protein sequence: CASSVEGMGQETQYF.

The CDR3 bases are TGCAGCGTTGACCAGGGATTTGATGGCTACACCTTC. Protein product: CSVDQGFDGYTF. The chain carries TRBV29-1 and TRBJ1-2, with D perhaps matching TRBD1 (5 bases). Trimming pared 3 bases from V and 6 bases from J, leaving 11 bases between. The CDR3 contains 12 residues. CDR1 and CDR2 from the germline V gene are SQVTM and ANQGSEA.

V gene TRBV7-9 combines with J gene TRBJ2-7; D is undetermined. Germline V lookup: CDR1 SEHNR, CDR2 FQNEAQ (reference sequence). CDR3 length: 11 amino acids. V dropped 0 bases and J dropped 6 bases, with 3 bases sitting between them. DNA for the CDR3: TGTGCCAGCAGCTTAGCTGGCGAGCAGTACTTC. Protein product: CASSLAGEQYF.

This chain connects TRBV6-5 to TRBJ2-7, with unresolved D. CDR3 size: 14 residues. Trimming removed 5 bases from V and 1 base from J, with 12 bases in between. From germline, CDR1 is MNHEY and CDR2 SVGAGI. CDR3 sequence reads: CASSPPAASYEQYF. The CDR3 DNA is TGTGCCAGCAGTCCCCCCGCGGCATCCTACGAGCAGTACTTC.

This clone was detected a few times. The chain joins TRBV2 to TRBJ2-1; D ambiguous. This CDR3 region has 15 residues. Germline CDR1 and CDR2: SNHLY and FYNNEI. DNA of the CDR3: TGTGTTGGATTCGGAAGGGCCATAAGTAATAATGAGCAGTTCTTC. It specifies CVGFGRAISNNEQFF.

The CDR3 protein is CASSLRGFSYEQYF. The CDR3 nucleotides are TGTGCCAGCAGTTTGCGCGGGTTCTCCTACGAGCAGTACTTC. The chain couples TRBV28 to TRBJ2-7; weak D call: TRBD2 (5 bases). The germline V gene has CDR1 MDHEN and CDR2 SYDVKM. The ends were cut back, 3 bases at V and 0 bases at J, with 9 bases in the middle. The CDR3 sequence is 14 residues long. The full variable domain, completed using reference TRBV28 and TRBJ2-7, is DVKVTQSSRYLVKRTGEKVFLECVQDMDHENMFWYRQDPGLGLRLIYFSYDVKMKEKGDIPEGYSVSREKKERFSLILESASTNQTSMYLCASSLRGFSYEQYFGPGTRLTVT.

This sequence joins TRBV7-9 and TRBJ2-3, with 7 bases that match TRBD1. The trim removed 5 bases at V and 3 bases at J, leaving 8 bases unmatched. This CDR3 is built from 15 residues. Germline V gene sequence: CDR1 SEHNR, CDR2 FQNEAQ (reference sequence). The CDR3 DNA follows: TGTGCCAGCAGCGGAGCGGACAGGAGGACAGATACGCAGTATTTT. This codes for CASSGADRRTDTQYF.

This chain connects TRBV19 to TRBJ2-7, with D tentatively TRBD2 (5 bases). CDR1 is LNHDA, CDR2 SQIVND, per germline (reference sequence). The CDR3 runs to 16 residues. Trimming stripped 7 bases from V and 5 bases from J, with 24 bases between. The CDR3 is CASTSVFGNNLDEQYF. The CDR3 bases are TGTGCCAGTACCAGTGTTTTCGGGAACAATCTCGACGAGCAGTACTTC.

V is TRBV4-1 and J is TRBJ2-3; 10 bases map to TRBD2. With V trimmed by 0 bases and J by 4 bases, 7 bases remained unmatched. The CDR3 loop spans 17 amino acids. Germline-derived CDR1 and CDR2 are MGHRA and YSYEKL. CDR3 loop: CASSQEGGLASPDTQYF. Here the CDR3 DNA reads TGCGCCAGCAGCCAAGAGGGGGGACTAGCGTCCCCAGATACGCAGTATTTT.

This clone was counted between two and nine times. The V call is TRBV7-9, the J call TRBJ1-1; no definite D call. Germline V lookup: CDR1 SEHNR, CDR2 FQNEAQ (reference sequence). This CDR3 has 12 amino acids. Trimming took off 5 bases at V and 0 bases at J, with 4 bases between the two ends. This CDR3 reads CASSHMNTEAFF. CDR3 nucleotides: TGTGCCAGCAGCCACATGAACACTGAAGCTTTCTTT.

The genes are TRBV9 and TRBJ2-5; 8 bases are shared with TRBD2. Trimming removed 0 bases from V and 2 bases from J; junction bases left unmatched: 3. Germline CDR1 SGDLS, CDR2 YYNGEE. The CDR3 has 15 amino acids. The CDR3 here is CASSVGVAGQETQYF. As DNA, the CDR3 is TGTGCCAGCAGCGTAGGGGTAGCGGGGCAAGAGACCCAGTACTTC.

CDR3 sequence: CASRPEASYEQYF. DNA for the CDR3: TGTGCCAGCAGGCCAGAAGCCTCCTACGAGCAGTACTTC. The genes are TRBV2 and TRBJ2-7; no clear D. The CDR3 totals 13 residues. V lost 6 bases and J lost 0, with 9 bases in between. CDR1 and CDR2 from the germline V gene are SNHLY and FYNNEI.

The chain links TRBV5-6 to TRBJ1-1; D possibly corresponds to TRBD1 (6 bases). The germline CDR1 and CDR2 sequences are SGHDT and YYEEEE. CDR3 length: 12 amino acids. V was shortened by 4 bases and J by 7 bases, with 11 bases between the two germline ends. Written as DNA, the CDR3 is TGTGCCAGCAGCCAAGGACAGTTTGAAGCTTTCTTT. Translated, it gives CASSQGQFEAFF.

The CDR3 sequence: CASSPGTVPNYGYTF. The CDR3 nucleotides read TGTGCCAGCAGTCCGGGGACAGTTCCTAACTATGGCTACACCTTC. This sequence joins TRBV27 and TRBJ1-2; 7 nucleotides align to TRBD1. V shed 5 bases, J shed 0 bases, and the junction held 6 bases outside the gene matches. Per the germline V gene, CDR1 is MNHEY and CDR2 is SMNVEV (reference sequence). The length of the CDR3 is 15 residues.

This clone was counted between two and nine times. This chain connects TRBV29-1 to TRBJ2-2; a possible D gene is TRBD2 (5 bases). CDR1 and CDR2 (germline): SQVTM, ANQGSEA. CDR3 length: 14 residues. V lost 7 bases, J lost 4 bases, and 16 bases lay in between. CDR3 region: CSALDARGTGELFF. CDR3 DNA sequence: TGCAGCGCCTTGGACGCCCGGGGCACCGGGGAGCTGTTTTTT.

With regard to this clone: The sample contains more than one DNA sequence encoding this CDR3. CDR3 coding DNA: TGCGCCAGCAGCTTCGACAGTTACGAGCAGTACTTC. This gives the protein CASSFDSYEQYF. The chain links TRBV5-1 to TRBJ2-7; possibly TRBD1 for D (5 bases). The ends were cut back, 2 bases at V and 4 bases at J, with 7 bases in the middle. The CDR3 runs 12 residues. CDR1 and CDR2 from the germline V gene are SGHRS and YFSETQ.

The sample holds one count of this clone. The chain uses TRBV29-1 and TRBJ2-7; D is possibly TRBD1 or TRBD2 (5 bases each). This CDR3 comprises 13 residues. Looked up from germline, CDR1 is SQVTM and CDR2 is ANQGSEA. Trimming stripped 4 bases from V and 2 bases from J, with 12 bases between. CDR3 in DNA: TGCAGCGTTGTAAGTCGGGACGCCTACGAGCAGTACTTC. As protein: CSVVSRDAYEQYF.

Note on this clone: Within the sample, other DNA sequences also encode this same CDR3. The chain is built from TRBV11-2 and TRBJ2-2; D not resolved. Between the trimmed V and J ends, which lost 5 bases and 2 bases, there was a span of 9 bases. The length of the CDR3 is 14 residues. Germline V lookup: CDR1 SGHAT, CDR2 FQNNGV. CDR3 residues: CASSRRGNTGELFF. In nucleotides, the CDR3 is TGTGCCAGCAGCCGTAGAGGAAACACCGGGGAGCTGTTTTTT.

The rearrangement joins TRBV4-1 to TRBJ2-7; 7 bases match TRBD1. The germline V gene has CDR1 MGHRA and CDR2 YSYEKL. The CDR3 runs to 15 residues. With V trimmed by 3 bases and J by 3 bases, 8 bases remained unmatched. CDR3 sequence reads: CASSHTPGQYYEQYF. CDR3 sequence (DNA): TGCGCCAGCAGCCATACTCCGGGACAGTACTACGAGCAGTACTTC.